The next 27 T cell receptor beta chains were all read from a single sample in a study of monozygotic twins with inflammatory bowel disease. From the 5' RACE reads, TCRdb lists one entry per CDR3 protein and no DNA. The sample totals roughly 300,000 distinct CDR3 sequences. Sequenced input: blood. The receptors were gathered from a human donor with ulcerative colitis or Crohn's disease, or a healthy co-twin of an affected twin (not recorded which).

The chain carries TRBV7-2 and TRBJ2-1; TCRdb's D call of TRBD1 is untestable without DNA. CDR1 and CDR2 (germline): SGHTA, FQGNSA. The CDR3 has 15 residues. The CDR3 region is CASSYQGRLYNEQFF.

Here the CDR3 reads CASSVSGTYTYEQYF. The chain recombines TRBV6-1 with TRBJ2-7; TCRdb's D gene call, TRBD1, goes unchecked for lack of DNA. Germline V gives CDR1 MNHNS, CDR2 SASEGT. This CDR3 region has 15 residues.

The chain joins TRBV9 to TRBJ2-1; TCRdb selects TRBD1, and the lack of DNA leaves this call unchecked. This CDR3 is built from 14 residues. Germline lookup yields CDR1 SGDLS and CDR2 YYNGEE. The CDR3 sequence is CASSVDRPPYEQFF.

The chain carries TRBV5-4 and TRBJ1-5; TCRdb's D call of TRBD1 is untestable without DNA. The CDR3 is made up of 13 amino acids. Germline assignment: CDR1 SGHNT and CDR2 YYREEE (reference sequence). The CDR3 here is CASSFDRIQPQHF.

The CDR3 protein is CASRPSRSSYNEQFF. This rearrangement joins TRBV23-1 to TRBJ2-1. TRBV23-1 falls under the ORF class, with uncertain function. The CDR3 is 15 residues long.

This chain uses TRBV7-8 with TRBJ2-1. The CDR3 consists of 14 residues. From germline, CDR1 is SGHVS and CDR2 FQNEAQ. This CDR3 is CASSLSIAHNEQFF.

The chain recombines TRBV10-2 with TRBJ1-1. Germline CDR1 WSHSY, CDR2 SAAADI. The CDR3 contains 13 residues. The CDR3 protein is CASSSDRVTEAFF.

The chain couples TRBV5-1 to TRBJ2-3; the TCRdb call, TRBD2, lacks DNA for checking. The germline gives CDR1 SGHRS, CDR2 YFSETQ. CDR3 size: 18 residues. This CDR3 is CASSLPGLAGASTDTQYF. Filled out from reference TRBV5-1 and TRBJ2-3, the complete variable domain reads KAGVTQTPRYLIKTRGQQVTLSCSPISGHRSVSWYQQTPGQGLQFLFEYFSETQRNKGNFPGRFSGRQFSNSRSEMNVSTLELGDSALYLCASSLPGLAGASTDTQYFGPGTRLTVL.

The chain links TRBV19 to TRBJ1-1. The CDR3 length is 14 residues. Germline CDR1 reads LNHDA; CDR2 reads SQIVND (reference sequence). The CDR3 spells CASSISLSETEAFF.

The chain combines TRBV6-2 or TRBV6-3 with TRBJ2-5; as DNA is missing, the TRBD2 call by TCRdb cannot be tested. Per the germline V gene, CDR1 is MNHEY and CDR2 is SVGEGT. The CDR3 covers 14 residues. CDR3 in amino acids: CASSSGGRQETQYF.

The V call is TRBV2, the J call TRBJ2-1; the TCRdb call, TRBD2, lacks DNA for checking. Germline assignment: CDR1 SNHLY and CDR2 FYNNEI. The CDR3 covers 13 residues. This CDR3 reads CASSGGLAGEQFF. Based on the CDR3 plus reference TRBV2 and TRBJ2-1, the full variable domain is EPEVTQTPSHQVTQMGQEVILRCVPISNHLYFYWYRQILGQKVEFLVSFYNNEISEKSEIFDDQFSVERPDGSNFTLKIRSTKLEDSAMYFCASSGGLAGEQFFGPGTRLTVL.

This rearrangement joins TRBV18 to TRBJ2-7; the D call from TCRdb, TRBD2, cannot be confirmed without DNA. Germline lookup yields CDR1 KGHSH and CDR2 LQKENI. The CDR3 totals 17 residues. CDR3 region: CASSPPYSPNRINEQYF. The whole variable domain, remainder taken from reference TRBV18 and TRBJ2-7, is NAGVMQNPRHLVRRRGQEARLRCSPMKGHSHVYWYRQLPEEGLKFMVYLQKENIIDESGMPKERFSAEFPKEGPSILRIQQVVRGDSAAYFCASSPPYSPNRINEQYFGPGTRLTVT.

The chain links TRBV12-3 or TRBV12-4 to TRBJ2-3; without DNA, the TCRdb call of TRBD1 cannot be checked. The CDR3 runs to 16 residues. This CDR3 reads CASSSTWTGWGDTQYF.

This rearrangement joins TRBV1 to TRBJ2-1; TCRdb's D gene call, TRBD1, goes unchecked for lack of DNA. TRBV1 is a documented pseudogene. This CDR3 is 12 amino acids long. This CDR3 is CTSRNRVGEQFF.

The gene calls are TRBV10-3 and TRBJ1-1; TCRdb selects TRBD1, and the lack of DNA leaves this call unchecked. Germline V lookup: CDR1 ENHRY, CDR2 SYGVKD. The CDR3 consists of 11 residues. CDR3 region: CAIGLQGAAFF.

By frequency, this clonotype registers medium-sized. J is TRBJ2-1 and V is TRBV7-8; TCRdb calls TRBD2, which cannot be checked without DNA. This CDR3 is built from 15 residues. Germline assignment: CDR1 SGHVS and CDR2 FQNEAQ. The CDR3 region is CASSPVARGYNEQFF.

V and J are TRBV6-2 or TRBV6-3 and TRBJ2-3. The CDR3 contains 15 residues. Germline CDR1 reads MNHEY; CDR2 reads SVGEGT. The CDR3 sequence is CASSYSKGRVSTQYF.

The V gene is TRBV20-1, the J gene TRBJ2-5; TCRdb lists TRBD1, though no DNA is available to test this call. Per germline, CDR1 DFQATT and CDR2 SNEGSKA (reference sequence). This CDR3 has 14 amino acids. CDR3 in amino acids: CSARVGTGKETQYF.

The genes are TRBV4-3 and TRBJ2-5; the TRBD2 assignment by TCRdb is unverifiable without DNA. The CDR3 has 17 amino acids. Germline V CDR1 and CDR2: LGHNA, YSLEER. CDR3 amino acids: CASSQDLGAGGWETQYF.

V is TRBV30 and J is TRBJ2-3; as DNA is missing, the TRBD2 call by TCRdb cannot be tested. The germline CDR1 and CDR2 sequences are GTSNPN and SVGIG (reference sequence). There are 13 residues in the CDR3. CDR3 protein: CAWRLSGTDTQYF.

This chain connects TRBV20-1 to TRBJ2-3; TCRdb designates TRBD2, a call that cannot be tested without DNA. The CDR3 covers 16 residues. From germline, CDR1 is DFQATT and CDR2 SNEGSKA (reference sequence). The CDR3 spells CSASGGAEIGTDTQYF.

The genes are TRBV20-1 and TRBJ2-7; TCRdb reports TRBD2, a call that lacks DNA to check it against. Germline loops: CDR1 DFQATT, CDR2 SNEGSKA (reference sequence). The CDR3 runs 14 residues. The CDR3 loop reads CSAVLGGGASEQYF.

This chain joins TRBV7-9 and TRBJ2-1; the TCRdb call, TRBD2, lacks DNA for checking. CDR1 and CDR2 (germline): SEHNR, FQNEAQ (reference sequence). This CDR3 spans 15 amino acids. The chain's CDR3 is CASSSMRREVNEQFF.

The chain carries TRBV29-1 and TRBJ1-5. The CDR3 has 13 amino acids. Germline V gives CDR1 SQVTM, CDR2 ANQGSEA. The CDR3 reads CSVLWSVNQPQHF.

The chain combines TRBV11-2 with TRBJ2-2; TCRdb returns TRBD2, unconfirmable since there is no DNA. The V gene's germline CDR1 is SGHAT and CDR2 FQNNGV. This CDR3 region has 18 residues. Here the CDR3 reads CASSFTSGTSGRTGELFF.

V and J are TRBV6-1 and TRBJ2-4. The germline V gene encodes CDR1 MNHNS and CDR2 SASEGT. This CDR3 has 17 residues. CDR3 sequence reads: CASSEAGIWVAKNIQYF.

CDR3 protein: CASSRTGQSYEQYF. The genes are TRBV5-1 and TRBJ2-7; TCRdb reports TRBD1, a call that lacks DNA to check it against. CDR3 size: 14 residues. The germline V gene has CDR1 SGHRS and CDR2 YFSETQ.